This TCR beta chain originates from a study of neurological immune-mediated disorders. TCRdb called the 5' RACE reads again in MiXCR, with one record for every CDR3 protein. The sample consists of 25,000 to 35,000 distinct CDR3 sequences, over 1.2% of them appearing once. CDR1 and CDR2 (germline): SGHTA, FQGNSA. Trimming stripped 2 bases from V and 8 bases from J, with 4 bases between. The CDR3 runs to 11 residues. This clonotype was detected ten times or more. This chain connects TRBV7-2 to TRBJ2-1; D call uncertain. This TCR derives from a woman aged 25-40 years with multiple sclerosis. Sequencing input: PBMCs. CDR3: CASSLSDEQFF. CDR3 sequence (DNA): TGTGCCAGCAGCTTAAGTGATGAGCAGTTCTTC. Looking up the rest from reference TRBV7-2 and TRBJ2-1 gives the full variable domain: GAGVSQSPSNKVTEKGKDVELRCDPISGHTALYWYRQSLGQGLEFLIYFQGNSAPDKSGLPSDRFSAERTGGSVSTLTIQRTQQEDSAVYLCASSLSDEQFFGPGTRLTVL.